Sequencing of this T cell receptor beta chain was carried out in a study of early T cells in non-severe SARS-CoV-2 infection. This clonotype was recorded many times. Each cDNA molecule carried a unique molecular identifier. In TCRdb, the 5' RACE reads were re-called with MiXCR into one record per CDR3 protein. The repertoire consists of 45,000 to 75,000 distinct CDR3 sequences, with about 9.8% occurring once and the leading ten covering approximately 16%. V gave up 3 bases and J gave up 2 bases, with 13 bases separating them. Germline V gene data show CDR1 as SQVTM and CDR2 as ANQGSEA. The CDR3 spans 14 residues.

Sequences were obtained from whole blood. The V and J genes are TRBV29-1 and TRBJ2-5, with D possibly called TRBD1 or TRBD2 (5 bases each). This sequence was found in an adult who was a healthcare worker with PCR-confirmed SARS-CoV-2 infection or an uninfected control (not recorded which). CDR3 bases: TGCAGCGTTGATGCTGAGGGGCAGCAAGAGACCCAGTACTTC. It yields the protein CSVDAEGQQETQYF.